This T cell receptor beta chain was captured by sequencing in a study of T cell repertoires in cytomegalovirus infection. This clonotype was counted between two and nine times. TCRdb redid the calling of the reads with MiXCR, one entry per CDR3 protein. The table lists approximately 500,000 distinct CDR3 sequences, more than 20% of them singletons. This clonotype was obtained from a human donor in good health (CMV status not recorded). Some clones in this sample may be carry-over from other donors' samples. The sample consisted of PBMCs.

The CDR3 DNA sequence: TGTGCCAGCAGTTCCACCAAAACCCCTAACTATGGCTACACCTTC. Its translation is CASSSTKTPNYGYTF. V usage is TRBV6-5 and J usage is TRBJ1-2; D is undetermined. With 4 bases removed from V and 0 bases from J, the gap between germline ends came to 12 bases. The CDR3 consists of 15 residues. From germline, CDR1 is MNHEY and CDR2 SVGAGI.